This T cell receptor (beta chain) was identified during a study of T cell changes during pregnancy in multiple sclerosis. CDR3 length: 14 amino acids. Trimming at V came to 6 bases and at J to 0 bases, leaving 6 bases not matched to a gene. Germline V CDR1 and CDR2: GTSNPN, SVGIG (reference sequence). Sequenced by immunoSEQ multiplex PCR; TCRdb stores in-frame clones only, minus some. The sample includes 110,000 or so clones, 85% to 95% of them seen just once. The chain joins TRBV30 to TRBJ1-1, with TRBD1 matching over 8 bases. The source is a female donor with multiple sclerosis, enrolled in a pregnancy study. Sequencing used peripheral blood, obtained before pregnancy. The CDR3 DNA reads TGTGCCTGCTACCAGGGGGCGATGAACACTGAAGCTTTCTTT. Protein product: CACYQGAMNTEAFF.